Listed here is a single TCR beta chain. The specificity of this receptor is unknown. No per-base quality is available; no much larger clone lies one base away. A distance of 5 bases separates the germline ends of V and J, which lose 0 bases and 3 bases respectively. The CDR3 measures 13 amino acids from cysteine to phenylalanine. Only the CDR3 portion is preserved as DNA: 39 bases, with reading frame beginning at the first base. CDR1 and CDR2 are drawn from the germline V gene (reference sequence): LGHDT, YNNKEL. The data derive from a study of blood T cell repertoires in COVID-19 (dated by TCRdb to the early 2020s). Background for the entire study: The collaborator samples originated in the United States, Italy and Spain and spanned the acute and convalescent phases of COVID-19. The prospective study material was composed of cDNA or gDNA derived from T cells, B-cell-depleted T cells, or PBMCs. Subjects who had been exposed to COVID-19, were actively infected with it, or had recovered from it provided the deeply sampled blood TCRbeta repertoires that made up the dataset. The repertoires were released in a freely available public database intended as a resource for research on the immune response to SARS-CoV-2. Samples came from the ongoing ImmuneRACE study (first 160 participants) plus 1,254 subjects from 6 global collaborators. Sample metadata almost always included a de-identified subject ID, COVID-19 status, age in years and sex. Where available, HLA class I and class II types were taken from metadata supplied by the sample provider and were not determined by assay-based typing. Broader findings and caveats from the paper: The amount of clinical and demographic metadata varied by source and participant and was provided uncurated.

The collaborating institutions used their own protocols to collect whole blood in K2EDTA tubes. For TCRbeta analysis, collaborators shipped samples in one of three forms: frozen whole blood, isolated PBMCs, or DNA extracted from either of those sample types. TCRbeta CDR3 regions were amplified from genomic DNA using the immunoSEQ Assay, a bias-controlled multiplex PCR. Per the authors' processing: The number of nucleated cells in each sample was estimated from the amplification of reference gene primers within the assay. To quantify the absolute abundance of each unique TCRbeta CDR3 rearrangement, sequence reads were collapsed and filtered. Productive Simpson clonality was computed per sample as the square root of Simpson's diversity index over productive rearrangements. TCRdb took over this immuneACCESS table, retaining in-frame rearrangements with V and J assigned. Such tables are incomplete; in checked studies, under half of the missing clones stem from an unresolved V gene, and the remainder is unexplained. V and J calls and clone size are given by that table; D and trimming were obtained from the DNA. Counted in this sample were 410,000 or so clones; 86% of them appeared once. The ten largest clonotypes hold 1.4% to 1.5% of the sample.

Sequencing input: peripheral blood. This clonotype originated in a woman in her thirties with active or convalescent COVID-19. The V and J genes are TRBV3-1 (or the pseudogene TRBV3-2) and TRBJ1-1, with an unclear D gene assignment. CDR3 sequence: CASSQDRHTEAFF. The sequenced DNA: TGTGCCAGCAGCCAAGACAGGCACACTGAAGCTTTCTTT.